This T cell receptor beta chain emerged from a study of monozygotic twins with cystic fibrosis. Method: immunoSEQ multiplex PCR; TCRdb's copy keeps in-frame clones and lacks some. Counted here are around 25,000 clones, approximately 90% occurring once; the ten biggest clones make up approximately 0.3%. The source of this sequence is a girl aged 2 to 9 with cystic fibrosis. The specimen was blood.

The CDR3 protein is CASSQGNGDEQFF. Here the CDR3 DNA reads TGCGCCAGCAGCCAAGGGAATGGAGACGAGCAGTTCTTC. V gene TRBV4-3 combines with J gene TRBJ2-1; D remains unclear. Trimming stripped 1 base from V and 10 bases from J, with 11 bases between. The CDR3 is 13 residues long. Germline CDR1 is LGHNA and CDR2 is YSLEER.